The clone carrying this TCR beta chain was recorded many times. The record originates from a study of regulatory T cells in long-lasting Graves disease. Trimming removed 6 bases at V and 7 bases at J, with 19 bases between. Per germline, CDR1 SNHLY and CDR2 FYNNEI. CDR3 size: 15 residues. Time point indicated: newly diagnosed GD, antithyroid drugs for less than 3 months. Researchers made the TCR library from RNA that was extracted from PBMCs. Patients met American Thyroid Association criteria for Graves' disease. CDR3-region Arm-PCR and iRepertoire HTBI primers produced the TCR beta libraries. A single record per CDR3 protein comes from TCRdb applying MiXCR to the multiplex PCR reads. The data hold roughly 530,000 distinct CDR3 sequences, with 15% to 20% observed a single time. A further study also used this sample, focusing on T cells in Graves' hyperthyroidism and ophthalmopathy.

The chain joins TRBV2 to TRBJ1-5, with D possibly TRBD1 on 5 matching bases. The sample consisted of peripheral blood mononuclear cells (PBMCs), taken at new diagnosis, from a patient treated with antithyroid drugs. This sequence was found in a woman aged 35-60 years with Graves disease. This chain's CDR3 is CASRPGMSGWQPQHF. DNA for the CDR3: TGTGCCAGCAGACCCGGTATGTCAGGGTGGCAGCCCCAGCATTTT. The entire variable domain, with the rest obtained from reference TRBV2 and TRBJ1-5, is as follows: EPEVTQTPSHQVTQMGQEVILRCVPISNHLYFYWYRQILGQKVEFLVSFYNNEISEKSEIFDDQFSVERPDGSNFTLKIRSTKLEDSAMYFCASRPGMSGWQPQHFGDGTRLSIL.